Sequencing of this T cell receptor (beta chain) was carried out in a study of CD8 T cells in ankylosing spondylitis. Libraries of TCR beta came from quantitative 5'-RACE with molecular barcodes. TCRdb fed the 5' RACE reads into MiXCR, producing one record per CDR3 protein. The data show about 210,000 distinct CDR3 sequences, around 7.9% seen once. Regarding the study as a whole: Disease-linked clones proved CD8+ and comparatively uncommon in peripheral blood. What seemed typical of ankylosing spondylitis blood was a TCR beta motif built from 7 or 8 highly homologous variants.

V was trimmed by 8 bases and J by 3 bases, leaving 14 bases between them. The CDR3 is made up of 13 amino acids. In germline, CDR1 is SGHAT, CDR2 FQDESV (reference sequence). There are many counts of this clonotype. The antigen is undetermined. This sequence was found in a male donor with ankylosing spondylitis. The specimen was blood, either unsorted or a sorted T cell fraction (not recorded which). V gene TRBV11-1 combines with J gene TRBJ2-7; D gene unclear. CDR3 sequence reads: CASESQKGYEQYF. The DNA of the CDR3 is TGTGCCAGCGAGAGTCAAAAGGGCTACGAGCAGTACTTC. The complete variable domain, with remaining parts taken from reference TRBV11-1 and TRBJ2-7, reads EAEVAQSPRYKITEKSQAVAFWCDPISGHATLYWYRQILGQGPELLVQFQDESVVDDSQLPKDRFSAERLKGVDSTLKIQPAELGDSAMYLCASESQKGYEQYFGPGTRLTVT.